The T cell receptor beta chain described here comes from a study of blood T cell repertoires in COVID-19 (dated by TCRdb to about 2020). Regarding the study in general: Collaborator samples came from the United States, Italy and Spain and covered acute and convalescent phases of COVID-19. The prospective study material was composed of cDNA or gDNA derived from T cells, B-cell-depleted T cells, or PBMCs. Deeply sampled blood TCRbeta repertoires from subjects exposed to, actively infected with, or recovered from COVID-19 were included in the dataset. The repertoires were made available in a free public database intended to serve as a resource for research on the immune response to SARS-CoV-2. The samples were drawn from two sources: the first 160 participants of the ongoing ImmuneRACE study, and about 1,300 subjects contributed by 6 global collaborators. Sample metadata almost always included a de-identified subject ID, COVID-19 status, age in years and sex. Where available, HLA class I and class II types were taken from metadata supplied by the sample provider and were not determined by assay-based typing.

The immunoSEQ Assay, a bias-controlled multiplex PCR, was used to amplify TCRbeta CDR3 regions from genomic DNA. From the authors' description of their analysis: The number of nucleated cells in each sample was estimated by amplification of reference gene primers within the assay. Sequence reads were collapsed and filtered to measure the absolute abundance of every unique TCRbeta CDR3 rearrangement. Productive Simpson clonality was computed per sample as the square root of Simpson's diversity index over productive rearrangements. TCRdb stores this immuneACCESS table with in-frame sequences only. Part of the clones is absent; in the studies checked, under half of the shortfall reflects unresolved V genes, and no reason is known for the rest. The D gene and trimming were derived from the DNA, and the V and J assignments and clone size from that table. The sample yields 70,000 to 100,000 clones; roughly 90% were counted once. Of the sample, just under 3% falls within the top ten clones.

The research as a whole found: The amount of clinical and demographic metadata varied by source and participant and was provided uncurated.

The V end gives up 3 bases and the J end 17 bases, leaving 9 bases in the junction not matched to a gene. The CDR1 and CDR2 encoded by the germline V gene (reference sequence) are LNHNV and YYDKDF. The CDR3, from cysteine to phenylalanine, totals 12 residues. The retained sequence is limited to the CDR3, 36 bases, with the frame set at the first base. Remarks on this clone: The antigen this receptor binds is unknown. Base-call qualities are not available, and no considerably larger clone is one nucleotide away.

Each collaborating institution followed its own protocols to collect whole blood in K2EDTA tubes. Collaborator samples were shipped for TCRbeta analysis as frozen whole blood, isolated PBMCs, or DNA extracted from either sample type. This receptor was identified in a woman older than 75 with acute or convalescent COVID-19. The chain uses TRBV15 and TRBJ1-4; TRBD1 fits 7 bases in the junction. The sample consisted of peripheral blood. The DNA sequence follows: TGTGCCACCAGCAGTCTCCGGGACAGAGTTTTTTTT. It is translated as CATSSLRDRVFF.